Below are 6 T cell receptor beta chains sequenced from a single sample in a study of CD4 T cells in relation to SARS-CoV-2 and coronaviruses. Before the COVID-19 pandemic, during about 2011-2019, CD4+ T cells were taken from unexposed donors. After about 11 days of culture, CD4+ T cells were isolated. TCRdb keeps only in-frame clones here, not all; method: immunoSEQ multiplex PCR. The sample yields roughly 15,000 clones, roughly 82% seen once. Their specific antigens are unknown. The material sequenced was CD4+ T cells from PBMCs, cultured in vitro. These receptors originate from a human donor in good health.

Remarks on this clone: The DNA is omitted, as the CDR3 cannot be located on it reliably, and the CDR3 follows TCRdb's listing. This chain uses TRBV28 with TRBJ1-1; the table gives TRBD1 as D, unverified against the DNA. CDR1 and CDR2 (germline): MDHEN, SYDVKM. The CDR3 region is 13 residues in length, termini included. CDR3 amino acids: CASSFFGQPQAFF.

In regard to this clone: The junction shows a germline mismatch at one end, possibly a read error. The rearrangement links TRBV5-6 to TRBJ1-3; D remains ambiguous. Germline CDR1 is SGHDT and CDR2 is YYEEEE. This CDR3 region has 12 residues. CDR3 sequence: CASSTFAGPWDF. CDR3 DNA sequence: TGTGCCAGCAGCACTTTTGCGGGCCCCTGGGATTTT.

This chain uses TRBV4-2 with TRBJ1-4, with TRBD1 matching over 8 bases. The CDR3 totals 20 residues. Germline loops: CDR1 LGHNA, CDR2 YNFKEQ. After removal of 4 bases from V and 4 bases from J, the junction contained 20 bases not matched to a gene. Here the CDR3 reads CASSPPRTGSRRGVNEKLFF. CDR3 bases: TGTGCCAGCAGCCCCCCTAGGACAGGGTCGAGGAGAGGGGTTAATGAAAAACTGTTTTTT.

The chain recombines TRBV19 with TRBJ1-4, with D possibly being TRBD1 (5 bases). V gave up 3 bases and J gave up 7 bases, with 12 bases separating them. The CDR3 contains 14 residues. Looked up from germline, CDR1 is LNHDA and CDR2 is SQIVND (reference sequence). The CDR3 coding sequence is TGTGCCAGTAGTATGGGGGGACGGGTTGAAAAACTGTTTTTT. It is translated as CASSMGGRVEKLFF.

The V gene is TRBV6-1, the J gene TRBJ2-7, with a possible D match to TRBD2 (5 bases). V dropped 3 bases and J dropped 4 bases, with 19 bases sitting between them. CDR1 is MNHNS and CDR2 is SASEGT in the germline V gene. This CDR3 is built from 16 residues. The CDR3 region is CASSDNTAGMGYEQYF. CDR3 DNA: TGTGCCAGCAGTGACAATACGGCCGGGATGGGGTACGAGCAGTACTTC.

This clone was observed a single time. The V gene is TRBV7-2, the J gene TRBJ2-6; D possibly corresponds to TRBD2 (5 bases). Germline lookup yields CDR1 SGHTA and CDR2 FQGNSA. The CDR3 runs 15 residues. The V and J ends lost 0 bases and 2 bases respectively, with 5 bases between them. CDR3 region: CASSLAGAGANVLTF. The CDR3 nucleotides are TGTGCCAGCAGCTTAGCCGGGGCTGGGGCCAACGTCCTGACTTTC.